A single sample gave rise to the 19 T cell receptor beta chains below, sequenced in a study of T cells in Graves' hyperthyroidism and ophthalmopathy. Researchers took RNA transcripts and amplified the TCR beta CDR3 regions from them. HTBI primers were the set used in a first-round RT-PCR of the TCR CDR3. MiXCR, applied by TCRdb to the multiplex PCR reads, yields one record per CDR3 protein. Of about 340,000 distinct CDR3 sequences in the sample, 15% to 20% are singletons; the top ten hold about 49%. The sequencing sample was made of blood. The source of these receptors is a woman aged 45-65 years with Graves' hyperthyroidism.

This clonotype was seen ten or more times. The CDR3 loop is CASSPSSDRASTDTQYF. The CDR3 region has the DNA TGTGCCAGCTCACCATCTTCGGACAGAGCCAGCACAGATACGCAGTATTTT. The gene calls are TRBV18 and TRBJ2-3; maybe TRBD1 (6 bases). The CDR3 runs to 17 residues. The V gene's germline CDR1 is KGHSH and CDR2 LQKENI. The V end was cut by 2 bases, the J end by 0 bases, with 15 bases between.

This chain uses TRBV6-1 with TRBJ1-2; D gene uncertain. With 5 bases removed from V and 8 bases from J, the gap between germline ends came to 12 bases. Germline V gene data show CDR1 as MNHNS and CDR2 as SASEGT. The CDR3 totals 12 residues. CDR3 in DNA: TGTGCCAGCAGTCAGACCCCGGAGGGCTACACCTTC. This gives the protein CASSQTPEGYTF.

There are a few counts of this clonotype. The V and J genes are TRBV7-9 and TRBJ1-5; tentative D call: TRBD1 (5 bases). Trimming shortened V by 6 bases and J by 7 bases, and 13 bases separated the two germline ends. This CDR3 has 13 amino acids. Germline CDR1 reads SEHNR; CDR2 reads FQNEAQ (reference sequence). Here the CDR3 DNA reads TGTGCCAGCAGAGGGGACGGGGAACAGCCCCAGCATTTT. Its translation is CASRGDGEQPQHF.

This clonotype was seen only a few times. The J gene is TRBJ2-7, the V gene TRBV6-1; 13 nucleotides agree with TRBD2. With 7 bases clipped from V and 4 bases from J, the junction kept 7 bases outside the gene matches. CDR3 length equals 15 residues. Germline V gene sequence: CDR1 MNHNS, CDR2 SASEGT. Here the CDR3 reads CASKDGLAGDYEQYF. Written as DNA, the CDR3 is TGTGCCAGCAAGGATGGACTAGCGGGAGATTACGAGCAGTACTTC.

This chain connects TRBV10-3 to TRBJ1-6; 7 bases match TRBD1. The CDR3 length is 16 residues. With 7 bases clipped from V and 6 bases from J, the junction kept 12 bases outside the gene matches. Germline values: CDR1 ENHRY, CDR2 SYGVKD. DNA of the CDR3: TGTGCCATCAATAGCGACAGGGCGTCCCTTAATTCACCCCTCCACTTT. Residues: CAINSDRASLNSPLHF.

V usage is TRBV28 and J usage is TRBJ2-7; D perhaps matches TRBD2 (7 bases). Trimming removed 6 bases from V and 1 base from J, with 19 bases in between. Germline-derived CDR1 and CDR2 are MDHEN and SYDVKM. The CDR3 contains 16 residues. The CDR3 loop reads CASSPGGSGASYEQYF. In DNA form, the CDR3 reads TGTGCCAGCAGCCCTGGGGGCAGCGGGGCGTCCTACGAGCAGTACTTC.

In its sample, this clonotype was seen many times. The chain recombines TRBV9 with TRBJ1-1; D gene unclear. The CDR3 is 13 amino acids. Germline V gene data show CDR1 as SGDLS and CDR2 as YYNGEE. Trimming shortened V by 0 bases and J by 8 bases, and 11 bases separated the two germline ends. This CDR3 reads CASSVGLDGEAFF. CDR3 DNA sequence: TGTGCCAGCAGCGTAGGGTTGGACGGCGAAGCTTTCTTT.

The rearrangement uses TRBV6-1 and TRBJ2-5; 7 nucleotides line up with TRBD2. Near its end, the DNA agrees better with TRBJ2-1, so the J call may be wrong. The CDR3 is made up of 16 amino acids. Germline values: CDR1 MNHNS, CDR2 SASEGT. Here the CDR3 reads CASSIDWAGRTETQFF. The CDR3 coding sequence is TGTGCCAGCAGTATTGACTGGGCCGGGAGGACGGAGACCCAGTTCTTC.

With regard to this clonotype: This may come from a read error, since a much larger clone is one base off. V usage is TRBV4-2 and J usage is TRBJ2-3, with 10 positions matching TRBD2. In germline, CDR1 is LGHNA, CDR2 YNFKEQ. CDR3 length: 16 residues. The chain's CDR3 is CASSQGSGGATDRQYF. The DNA of the CDR3 is TGTGCCAGCAGCCAAGGGAGCGGGGGGGCAACAGATAGGCAGTATTTT.

The chain employs TRBV27 and TRBJ1-2, with D possibly matching TRBD1 (6 bases). V gave up 6 bases and J gave up 5 bases, with 13 bases separating them. Germline V gene sequence: CDR1 MNHEY, CDR2 SMNVEV (reference sequence). CDR3 length: 13 amino acids. CDR3: CASSSTGPYGYTF. Here the CDR3 DNA reads TGTGCCAGCAGCTCGACAGGTCCTTATGGCTACACCTTC.

This sequence joins TRBV3-1 and TRBJ2-7; TRBD1 or TRBD2 may be the D gene (5 bases each). The CDR3 contains 13 residues. V lost 1 base, J lost 6 bases, and 10 bases lay in between. Germline V gene data show CDR1 as LGHDT and CDR2 as YNNKEL (reference sequence). CDR3 protein: CASSQGGRAEQYF. CDR3 nucleotides: TGTGCCAGCAGCCAAGGGGGGAGAGCCGAGCAGTACTTC.

This chain links TRBV20-1 with TRBJ1-2, with TRBD1 identical over 9 bases. This CDR3 comprises 15 residues. The V gene end was trimmed by 0 bases and the J gene end by 4 bases; junction bases not matched to a gene: 6. The germline V gene encodes CDR1 DFQATT and CDR2 SNEGSKA (reference sequence). The CDR3 region has the DNA TGCAGTGCTAGAGATTTTGGGACAGGGTCCTATGGCTACACCTTC. Translated, it gives CSARDFGTGSYGYTF.

This clonotype was seen ten or more times. This chain joins TRBV3-1 and TRBJ1-3, with D unclear. The germline V and J ends were trimmed by 4 bases and 0 bases, with 13 bases remaining between them. This CDR3 has 16 residues. Germline assignment: CDR1 LGHDT and CDR2 YNNKEL (reference sequence). In nucleotides, the CDR3 is TGTGCCAGCAGCCGAAACCTCCCTAGCTCTGGAAACACCATATATTTT. It translates to CASSRNLPSSGNTIYF.

The chain has TRBV28 and TRBJ1-3; perhaps TRBD1 as D (5 bases). The CDR3 is 17 residues long. The germline gives CDR1 MDHEN, CDR2 SYDVKM. V lost 6 bases and J 0 bases, leaving 18 bases between the germline ends. CDR3 loop: CASRRDPRYPSGNTIYF. The DNA for the CDR3 is TGTGCCAGCAGACGGGACCCTCGATACCCCTCTGGAAACACCATATATTTT.

With regard to this clonotype: This clone may be a read error of a much larger clone one base away. This chain uses TRBV11-2 with TRBJ2-2, with a possible D match to TRBD2 (5 bases). The CDR3 covers 14 residues. V lost 5 bases, J lost 4 bases, and 11 bases lay in between. The germline V gene encodes CDR1 SGHAT and CDR2 FQNNGV. This CDR3 reads CASSPRDLTGELFF. The CDR3 DNA sequence: TGTGCCAGCAGCCCCCGGGATCTCACCGGGGAGCTGTTTTTT.

This clonotype was recorded at least ten times. The rearrangement uses TRBV30 and TRBJ2-7; D may be TRBD2 (5 bases). The CDR3 extends over 14 amino acids. Germline-derived CDR1 and CDR2 are GTSNPN and SVGIG (reference sequence). Trimming removed 1 base at V and 4 bases at J, with 14 bases between. The CDR3 nucleotides read TGTGCCTGGAGTGCGAAGACCCAGCGGTACGAGCAGTACTTC. Translation gives CAWSAKTQRYEQYF.

The V call is TRBV7-3, the J call TRBJ2-2, with a tentative D call TRBD2 (6 bases). V was clipped by 6 bases and J by 5 bases, with 10 bases between them. Looked up from germline, CDR1 is SGHTA and CDR2 is FQGTGA. This CDR3 region has 13 residues. The CDR3 DNA is TGTGCCAGCAGGACAAGCGGGACCGGGGAGCTGTTTTTT. This sequence encodes CASRTSGTGELFF.

This clonotype appeared many times. The chain has TRBV12-3 or TRBV12-4 and TRBJ2-2, with 11 positions matching TRBD1. The CDR3 contains 17 residues. Trimming cost V 7 bases and J 6 bases; bases outside gene matches: 13. CDR3 region: CASNGPGQGVMAGELFF. CDR3 bases: TGTGCCAGCAATGGGCCGGGACAGGGGGTAATGGCCGGGGAGCTGTTTTTT.

There are many counts of this clonotype. J is TRBJ2-7 and V is TRBV28; the D gene is possibly TRBD1 (8 bases). This CDR3 spans 15 amino acids. The germline V gene has CDR1 MDHEN and CDR2 SYDVKM. V was clipped by 6 bases and J by 7 bases, with 22 bases between them. CDR3 in amino acids: CASSPSGTGDREQYF. The CDR3, as DNA: TGTGCCAGCAGCCCGAGCGGGACAGGCGACAGGGAGCAGTACTTC. The full variable domain, its missing parts supplied by reference TRBV28 and TRBJ2-7, is DVKVTQSSRYLVKRTGEKVFLECVQDMDHENMFWYRQDPGLGLRLIYFSYDVKMKEKGDIPEGYSVSREKKERFSLILESASTNQTSMYLCASSPSGTGDREQYFGPGTRLTVT.